This is a list of T cell receptor beta chains from one sample in a study of Graves' ophthalmopathy and Graves' hyperthyroidism. Via MiXCR, TCRdb re-called the multiplex PCR reads, giving one row per CDR3 protein. The profile covers about 160,000 distinct CDR3 sequences, with about 40% appearing a single time and around 5.8% taken by the ten largest. Sequenced sample: peripheral blood. The receptors stem from a woman aged 35 to 49 with Graves' ophthalmopathy. The conserved cysteine and the conserved F or W are not part of the CDR3 here. D genes are given only for firm matches.

d_call v_call cdr3_aa
NA TRBV28 ASSSSWVDPYEQY
NA TRBV6-2/TRBV6-3 ASSSGRNNQPQH
NA TRBV12-3/TRBV12-4 ASSLLEGQGTQPQH
TRBD1 TRBV5-1 ASSFLGQGGETQY
NA TRBV7-2 ASSHTGLDYEQY
TRBD2 TRBV5-5 ASSLEGLAVDEQY
NA TRBV6-1 ASRDLVATNTGELF
NA TRBV4-1 ASRGAVSEAF
TRBD1 TRBV29-1 SVALSGTGSYGYT
NA TRBV7-2 ASSLARARRETQY
NA TRBV27 ASSLSPPSGMSTGELF
NA TRBV14 ASSPSSGANVLT
NA TRBV12-3/TRBV12-4 ASSPRQGYGYT
NA TRBV6-1 ASRPRDSPLH
TRBD2 TRBV5-1 ASRPVAGVGTGELF
NA TRBV6-2/TRBV6-3 ASRGRADTGELF
TRBD1 TRBV11-1 ASSARGKGATQY
NA TRBV11-2 ASSLVVQGPNTEAF
TRBD1 TRBV20-1 STSRTGDRSPLH
NA TRBV25-1 ASSEYPGETVAF
NA TRBV19 ASSIPRHNYGYT
NA TRBV6-1 ASSTSGTGGIYEQY
NA TRBV19 ASTPGGAALNYGYT
NA TRBV12-3/TRBV12-4 ASRSQGHQNTEAF
NA TRBV24-1 ATSARGAGETQY
TRBD1 TRBV5-1 ASSLAGGENGYT
NA TRBV24-1 ATSGSGYGYT
NA TRBV4-2 ASSQEEGTLSYEQY
NA TRBV7-2 ASSLGQIYYEQY
TRBD1 TRBV29-1 SATPGQDQETQY
NA TRBV12-3/TRBV12-4 ASSLGANVLEQY
NA TRBV7-3 ASSLTPQENTEAF
NA TRBV6-5 ASSLKGSYT
TRBD1 TRBV5-5 ASSPPGQNYEQY
NA TRBV4-1 ASSLPRGDEAF
TRBD1 TRBV19 ASSTSRTGDQPNSGNTIY
NA TRBV20-1 SALSGADHGYT
NA TRBV6-1 ASSPFEGRTQETQY
NA TRBV6-2/TRBV6-3 ASRRGESGNQPQH
TRBD1 TRBV9 ASSVGQGDQPQH
NA TRBV7-9 ASTGDSYEQY
TRBD1 TRBV12-3/TRBV12-4 ASSVGTGVGQPQH
TRBD1 TRBV7-9 ASSLGQGQQPQH
NA TRBV12-3/TRBV12-4 ASSKSQGLVAF
NA TRBV6-1 ASRAGGGISEAF
NA TRBV11-2 ASSLDGGYEQY
NA TRBV27 ASSSSRDATQY
TRBD1 TRBV2 ASMKGTGSNQPQH
NA TRBV20-1 SARDMVAKNIQY
NA TRBV24-1 ATSDFGTMETQY
NA TRBV29-1 SVDEFGHGYT
NA TRBV19 ASGTGPYEQY
TRBD2 TRBV10-3 AISDPQLRGEPDTQY
NA TRBV29-1 SVGIAVIQETQY